One TCR beta chain is described in this entry. Its antigen is currently not known. Within one base of it there is no much larger clone, and no base qualities were kept. This record comes from a study of response to subunit inactivated influenza vaccine (dated 2018 in TCRdb). For the study in its entirety: To follow how T cells responded to a trivalent subunit inactivated influenza vaccine, the researchers relied on deep quantitative profiling of the T cell receptor repertoire.

The cysteine opens and the phenylalanine closes a CDR3 of 18 amino acids. This entry keeps only the CDR3 DNA: 54 bases, framed from base 1. V is pruned by 1 base and J by 0 bases, leaving 11 bases of the junction without a gene match. CDR1 DFQATT and CDR2 SNEGSKA were looked up in the germline V gene (reference sequence). Library method: RT-PCR. Sequenced using an Illumina HiSeq 2500. TCRdb redid the processing of the public reads, applying fastp at Q25 and MiXCR, and retained in-frame beta chains. For every CDR3 protein sequence, its rows merge into one entry that carries the most common genes and DNA. The table for this sample lists under 550,000 distinct CDR3 sequences; approximately 7.7% of them were counted only once. 13% of the sample rests with the top ten. The research as a whole found: According to the authors, only a limited number of new T cells may be recruited by each seasonal influenza vaccination.

This clonotype was obtained from a man aged 50-75 years who received an inactivated influenza vaccine. Donor details come from another sample of the same person, matched by shared clones. The rearranged segments are TRBV20-1 and TRBJ1-1; TRBD1 lines up with 10 middle nucleotides. The starting material was PBMCs from blood, obtained approximately 25 months after vaccination. The CDR3 sequence is CSARASRDRGRVNTEAFF. The DNA sequence is as follows: TGCAGTGCTAGAGCCTCCCGGGACAGGGGCCGCGTGAACACTGAAGCTTTCTTT.